The following is a T cell receptor beta chain sequence with its context. As yet, its antigen is unknown. This sample stems from a study of cytomegalovirus exposure and HLA in healthy donors. Study context: Caucasian-associated ancestry cluster membership applied to about 83% of over 350 genotyped donors.

General study points: Clonal expansion, a later analysis showed, was greater in HLA-associated TCR beta chains than in equally common others.

Trimming pared 1 base from V and 2 bases from J, leaving 12 bases between. This CDR3 contains 14 residues. Germline assignment: CDR1 GTSNPN and CDR2 SVGIG (reference sequence). Everyone who donated was a healthy bone marrow donor. 13 Jbeta primers and 60 Vbeta primers were used for the PCR. This table comes from immunoSEQ multiplex PCR, and its TCRdb copy is limited to in-frame clones, with some not included. This sample has about 120,000 clones, with approximately 72% found just once. This chain joins TRBV30 and TRBJ2-7; D possibly corresponds to TRBD1 (6 bases). The clonotype originates from a man younger than 30 in good health and CMV-seronegative. The sequenced sample consisted of PBMCs. The CDR3: CAWSGGPGAYEQYF. The CDR3 nucleotides are TGTGCCTGGAGTGGGGGGCCTGGGGCCTACGAGCAGTACTTC.